A single sample gave rise to the 28 T cell receptor beta chains below, sequenced in a study of blood T cell repertoires in COVID-19. The data were produced by immunoSEQ multiplex PCR, yet TCRdb's version contains in-frame clones alone and is incomplete. The sample has some 73,000 clones, 82% seen once. Sequenced input: peripheral blood. The receptors shown here come from a woman aged 55 to 70 with acute or convalescent COVID-19.

The table lists this clone with a few counts. The chain carries TRBV7-9 and TRBJ1-1; the D is unclear. V dropped 2 bases and J dropped 1 base, with 8 bases sitting between them. CDR1 is SEHNR and CDR2 is FQNEAQ in the germline V gene (reference sequence). This CDR3 contains 14 residues. CDR3 loop: CASSLSTWNTEAFF. The DNA of the CDR3 is TGTGCCAGCAGCTTAAGTACATGGAACACTGAAGCTTTCTTT.

This clone was detected only a few times. The genes are TRBV6-5 and TRBJ1-6; D might be TRBD1 (6 bases). Germline V gene lookup returns CDR1 MNHEY and CDR2 SVGAGI. The CDR3 contains 15 residues. Deletions cut 2 bases from V and 7 bases from J, with 12 bases between. This chain's CDR3 is CASSYAGARNSPLHF. CDR3 nucleotide sequence: TGTGCCAGCAGTTACGCGGGGGCGCGAAATTCACCCCTCCACTTT.

V is TRBV30 and J is TRBJ1-5, with 7 positions matching TRBD1. The CDR3 has 14 amino acids. Trimming cost V 3 bases and J 3 bases; bases outside gene matches: 5. Germline V gene data show CDR1 as GTSNPN and CDR2 as SVGIG (reference sequence). The CDR3 loop is CAWSEGQHNQPQHF. CDR3 sequence (DNA): TGTGCCTGGAGCGAGGGACAGCACAATCAGCCCCAGCATTTT.

This clone was observed a single time. V and J are TRBV29-1 and TRBJ1-2; no reliable D call. The CDR3 loop spans 12 amino acids. Trimming pared 5 bases from V and 8 bases from J, leaving 15 bases between. Germline V gene data show CDR1 as SQVTM and CDR2 as ANQGSEA. CDR3: CSVLAGTSGYTF. The CDR3 DNA reads TGCAGCGTTCTTGCAGGAACTTCGGGCTACACCTTC.

This clone was seen more than once but under ten times. The chain joins TRBV6-5 to TRBJ2-7, with TRBD1 matching 8 bases. The germline V gene encodes CDR1 MNHEY and CDR2 SVGAGI. Trimming at V came to 0 bases and at J to 2 bases, leaving 3 bases not matched to a gene. This CDR3 is 15 amino acids long. The CDR3 nucleotides are TGTGCCAGCAGTTACTCCGGACAGGGTGCCTACGAGCAGTACTTC. Protein sequence: CASSYSGQGAYEQYF.

The J gene is TRBJ1-2, the V gene TRBV30, with D possibly matching TRBD1 (5 bases). The CDR3 is made up of 15 amino acids. Trimming cost V 7 bases and J 2 bases, with 20 bases left between them. Looked up from germline, CDR1 is GTSNPN and CDR2 is SVGIG (reference sequence). CDR3 sequence reads: CASSTGGTRNYGYTF. DNA of the CDR3: TGTGCCTCCTCAACAGGCGGCACCCGAAACTATGGCTACACCTTC.

This clone was counted only a few times. Different DNA sequences within this sample yield the same CDR3. The V gene is TRBV9, the J gene TRBJ2-7; 11 nucleotides align to TRBD2. CDR1 and CDR2 (germline): SGDLS, YYNGEE. The CDR3 has 14 amino acids. V trimming: 1 base; J trimming: 4 bases; junction bases outside the gene matches: 1. The CDR3 nucleotides read TGTGCCAGCAGCGTATCTAGCGGGGGGTACGAGCAGTACTTC. This gives the protein CASSVSSGGYEQYF. Complete variable domain (other parts from reference TRBV9 and TRBJ2-7): DSGVTQTPKHLITATGQRVTLRCSPRSGDLSVYWYQQSLDQGLQFLIQYYNGEERAKGNILERFSAQQFPDLHSELNLSSLELGDSALYFCASSVSSGGYEQYFGPGTRLTVT.

The rearrangement uses TRBV4-1 and TRBJ1-3; TRBD1 matches at 10 bases. This CDR3 region has 16 residues. V gave up 0 bases and J gave up 8 bases; unmatched junction bases: 7. Germline CDR1 reads MGHRA; CDR2 reads YSYEKL. CDR3: CASSQEGDRGLYTIYF. In DNA form, the CDR3 reads TGCGCCAGCAGCCAAGAGGGAGACAGGGGGCTGTACACCATATATTTT.

V gene TRBV7-9 combines with J gene TRBJ2-1; D unresolved. Germline CDR1 is SEHNR and CDR2 is FQNEAQ (reference sequence). V lost 8 bases and J lost 10, with 15 bases in between. CDR3 length equals 12 residues. The CDR3 is CASYGAEPEQFF. Written as DNA, the CDR3 is TGTGCCAGCTACGGTGCCGAACCAGAGCAGTTCTTC.

V is TRBV2 and J is TRBJ2-4, with TRBD2 identical over 7 bases. V lost 4 bases, J lost 0 bases, and 3 bases stayed unmatched. This CDR3 contains 15 residues. Per germline, CDR1 SNHLY and CDR2 FYNNEI. Here the CDR3 reads CASSGGGLAKNIQYF. The CDR3 DNA reads TGTGCCAGCAGTGGGGGGGGTCTAGCCAAAAACATTCAGTACTTC.

The chain recombines TRBV30 with TRBJ2-3, with TRBD2 as a possible D gene (5 bases). V gave up 0 bases and J gave up 0 bases, with 7 bases separating them. This CDR3 has 14 amino acids. Germline V gene data show CDR1 as GTSNPN and CDR2 as SVGIG (reference sequence). The CDR3 sequence: CAWSVLASTDTQYF. In DNA form, the CDR3 reads TGTGCCTGGAGTGTGCTAGCTAGCACAGATACGCAGTATTTT.

The chain is built from TRBV4-2 and TRBJ2-2; 8 nucleotides align to TRBD2. The CDR3 extends over 17 amino acids. V lost 6 bases and J lost 8; bases outside the gene matches: 17. Germline CDR1 LGHNA, CDR2 YNFKEQ. This CDR3 is CASREATGTSRSGELFF. CDR3 nucleotide sequence: TGTGCCAGCAGGGAAGCGACCGGGACTAGTAGAAGTGGGGAGCTGTTTTTT.

This clone appeared a single time. The same CDR3 arises from other DNA sequences in this sample as well. The gene calls are TRBV19 and TRBJ1-1; the D gene is possibly TRBD1 (5 bases). The CDR3 contains 13 residues. The germline V gene encodes CDR1 LNHDA and CDR2 SQIVND (reference sequence). V dropped 2 bases and J dropped 1 base, with 5 bases sitting between them. CDR3 in amino acids: CASSIQGNTEAFF. The DNA of the CDR3 is TGTGCCAGTAGTATACAGGGGAACACTGAAGCTTTCTTT.

The J gene is TRBJ2-7, the V gene TRBV20-1; D ambiguous. V gave up 3 bases and J gave up 5 bases, with 5 bases separating them. The CDR3 is 10 residues long. Germline lookup yields CDR1 DFQATT and CDR2 SNEGSKA (reference sequence). The CDR3 here is CSASLHEQYF. CDR3 nucleotides: TGCAGTGCTAGTCTCCACGAGCAGTACTTC.

The chain recombines TRBV6-5 with TRBJ2-5, with TRBD1 identical over 7 bases. CDR1 is MNHEY, CDR2 SVGAGI, per germline. Trimming took 5 bases from V and 2 from J; bases not matched to a gene: 8. The CDR3 is 15 amino acids. CDR3 coding DNA: TGTGCCAGCAGTACCGGGACAGCGGTACAAGAGACCCAGTACTTC. Residues: CASSTGTAVQETQYF.

As DNA, the CDR3 is TGTGCCAGCAGCTTAGGTCGGGGGACGGGATCTTTCTTT. As protein: CASSLGRGTGSFF. The rearrangement links TRBV11-3 to TRBJ1-1; D is perhaps TRBD1 (5 bases). This CDR3 is 13 amino acids long. Germline CDR1 SGHNT, CDR2 YENEEA. The germline V and J ends were trimmed by 1 base and 12 bases, with 15 bases remaining between them. The full variable domain, in which reference TRBV11-3 and TRBJ1-1 provide the parts outside the CDR3, is EAGVVQSPRYKIIEKKQPVAFWCNPISGHNTLYWYLQNLGQGPELLIRYENEEAVDDSQLPKDRFSAERLKGVDSTLKIQPAELGDSAVYLCASSLGRGTGSFFGQGTRLTVV.

The CDR3 region is CAWSAPPGGNQPQHF. The CDR3 DNA sequence: TGTGCCTGGAGTGCCCCTCCAGGGGGCAATCAGCCCCAGCATTTT. This rearrangement joins TRBV30 to TRBJ1-5; TRBD1 might be the D (6 bases). Trimming took off 1 base at V and 2 bases at J, with 12 bases between the two ends. Germline CDR1 GTSNPN, CDR2 SVGIG (reference sequence). This CDR3 region has 15 residues.

V is TRBV6-1 and J is TRBJ2-5; tentative D call: TRBD1 (6 bases). V lost 3 bases, J lost 5 bases, and 16 bases lay in between. CDR1 and CDR2 from the germline V gene are MNHNS and SASEGT. This CDR3 is 15 amino acids long. Here the CDR3 DNA reads TGTGCCAGCAGTGATGGCTCCGCAGGGGCCGAGACCCAGTACTTC. Residues: CASSDGSAGAETQYF.

There are a few counts of this clone. The rearrangement links TRBV19 to TRBJ1-5; possibly TRBD1 for D (6 bases). CDR1 and CDR2 (germline): LNHDA, SQIVND (reference sequence). The V end was cut by 4 bases, the J end by 5 bases, with 15 bases between. The CDR3 totals 15 residues. As DNA, the CDR3 is TGTGCCAGTAGTAATTGGGACATTTCAGATCAGCCCCAGCATTTT. This sequence encodes CASSNWDISDQPQHF.

V gene TRBV6-1 combines with J gene TRBJ1-1; D uncertain. This CDR3 contains 14 residues. V lost 3 bases to trimming and J lost 2 bases, with 10 bases between them. Germline V gene sequence: CDR1 MNHNS, CDR2 SASEGT. Here the CDR3 reads CASSDPGLNTEAFF. CDR3 nucleotides: TGTGCCAGCAGTGACCCGGGGTTAAACACTGAAGCTTTCTTT.

CDR3 protein: CASSPGQVNEKLFF. The DNA of the CDR3 is TGTGCCAGCAGCCCCGGACAGGTTAATGAAAAACTGTTTTTT. The J gene is TRBJ1-4, the V gene TRBV4-2; 7 bases map to TRBD1. The CDR3 loop spans 14 amino acids. Germline lookup yields CDR1 LGHNA and CDR2 YNFKEQ. V lost 4 bases and J lost 4; bases outside the gene matches: 3.

V usage is TRBV3-1 (or the pseudogene TRBV3-2) and J usage is TRBJ1-1, with 9 bases matching TRBD1. Losses at the gene ends were 4 bases for V and 4 bases for J; bases not matched to a gene: 10. The CDR3 is made up of 16 amino acids. Germline V gives CDR1 LGHDT, CDR2 YNNKEL (reference sequence). In DNA, the CDR3 is TGTGCCAGCAGCCCGGCCTCCGGACAGGGGCCCACTGAAGCTTTCTTT. The encoded protein is CASSPASGQGPTEAFF.

The rearrangement uses TRBV27 and TRBJ2-2, with a possible D match to TRBD1 (8 bases). CDR3 length: 17 residues. The germline gives CDR1 MNHEY, CDR2 SMNVEV (reference sequence). Trimming took off 4 bases at V and 3 bases at J, with 18 bases between the two ends. This CDR3 reads CASSWGNRGRDTGELFF. In nucleotides, the CDR3 is TGTGCCAGCAGTTGGGGTAACAGGGGGAGGGACACCGGGGAGCTGTTTTTT.

CDR3: CASSLMAGTGGTEAFF. CDR3 coding DNA: TGCGCCAGCAGCTTAATGGCCGGAACAGGCGGCACTGAAGCTTTCTTT. This chain uses TRBV5-1 with TRBJ1-1; a weak D match, TRBD1 (5 bases). The germline CDR1 and CDR2 sequences are SGHRS and YFSETQ. With 2 bases removed from V and 4 bases from J, the gap between germline ends came to 18 bases. The CDR3 consists of 16 residues. Full variable domain (outside the CDR3, taken from reference TRBV5-1 and TRBJ1-1): KAGVTQTPRYLIKTRGQQVTLSCSPISGHRSVSWYQQTPGQGLQFLFEYFSETQRNKGNFPGRFSGRQFSNSRSEMNVSTLELGDSALYLCASSLMAGTGGTEAFFGQGTRLTVV.

V gene TRBV19 combines with J gene TRBJ2-5; perhaps TRBD2 as D (6 bases). The CDR3 consists of 14 residues. V was cut by 1 base and J by 3 bases, with 9 bases left in between. The germline V gene encodes CDR1 LNHDA and CDR2 SQIVND (reference sequence). CDR3 DNA: TGTGCCAGTAGTATAGGTGGAGGGGAAGAGACCCAGTACTTC. It translates to CASSIGGGEETQYF.

DNA for the CDR3: TGTGCCAGCACATGGGGACAGGGGGCTGGCACAGATACGCAGTATTTT. This gives the protein CASTWGQGAGTDTQYF. The chain is built from TRBV25-1 and TRBJ2-3; TRBD1 matches 12 bases. Germline assignment: CDR1 MGHDK and CDR2 SYGVNS. The CDR3 sequence is 16 residues long. J was trimmed by 1 base and V by 7 bases; bases with no gene match: 6.

The chain links TRBV5-4 to TRBJ2-1, with 10 positions matching TRBD2. Per the germline V gene, CDR1 is SGHNT and CDR2 is YYREEE (reference sequence). V shed 0 bases and J 1 base; nucleotides not matched to a gene: 4. The CDR3 loop spans 17 amino acids. CDR3 DNA: TGTGCCAGCAGCTTGGCGGGACTAGCGAAGTCCTACAATGAGCAGTTCTTC. Residues: CASSLAGLAKSYNEQFF. The full variable domain, with the rest looked up from reference TRBV5-4 and TRBJ2-1, is ETGVTQSPTHLIKTRGQQVTLRCSSQSGHNTVSWYQQALGQGPQFIFQYYREEENGRGNFPPRFSGLQFPNYSSELNVNALELDDSALYLCASSLAGLAKSYNEQFFGPGTRLTVL.

V usage is TRBV11-2 and J usage is TRBJ2-5; D unresolved. Germline loops: CDR1 SGHAT, CDR2 FQNNGV. The CDR3 runs 14 residues. With 1 base removed from V and 2 bases from J, the gap between germline ends came to 8 bases. CDR3 sequence reads: CASSLGGRQETQYF. The CDR3, as DNA: TGTGCCAGCAGCTTAGGTGGCAGACAAGAGACCCAGTACTTC.